The 23 T cell receptor beta chains presented below share a single source sample, sequenced in a study of post-analysis software for immune sequencing data. Tagging with unique molecular identifiers was a feature of the TCR beta cDNA libraries. One entry per CDR3 protein, called by TCRdb with MiXCR from the PCR reads. The data contain over 250,000 distinct CDR3 sequences, just over 35% of them singletons. No antigen is known for these receptors. Study-wide results and caveats: Five or six TRBV segments appeared more often in patients than in controls, and TRBV5-6, TRBV5-1 and TRBV20-1 were among these.

Sequenced: blood. These receptors were collected from a girl between 10 and 17 years old with multiple sclerosis.

This clonotype was counted a few times. The rearrangement uses TRBV20-1 and TRBJ1-4; 11 nucleotides match TRBD1. Germline CDR1 DFQATT, CDR2 SNEGSKA (reference sequence). J gave up 7 bases and V 5 bases, and 6 bases lay outside the gene matches. This CDR3 is built from 14 residues. DNA for the CDR3: TGCAGTGCTCATCGGACAGGGGGCGGTGAAAAACTGTTTTTT. Translating gives CSAHRTGGGEKLFF.

To note about this clonotype: At one of its ends the junction is not consistent with the germline gene, which may arise from a read error. This sequence joins TRBV9 and TRBJ2-5; possibly TRBD1 or TRBD2 for D (6 bases each). CDR1 SGDLS and CDR2 YYNGEE come from the germline V gene. The CDR3 is made up of 18 amino acids. The CDR3, as DNA: TGTGCCTGCAGCGTCCTTCCGGGGGACACAGAAACCCAAGAGACCCAGTACTTC. Translating it yields CACSVLPGDTETQETQYF. The entire variable domain, with the rest obtained from reference TRBV9 and TRBJ2-5, is as follows: DSGVTQTPKHLITATGQRVTLRCSPRSGDLSVYWYQQSLDQGLQFLIQYYNGEERAKGNILERFSAQQFPDLHSELNLSSLELGDSALYFCACSVLPGDTETQETQYFGPGTRLLVL.

For this clonotype: A much larger clone differs by one base, so this may be a read error. The V gene is TRBV12-3 or TRBV12-4, the J gene TRBJ2-7, with D possibly being TRBD1 (7 bases). The V and J ends lost 8 bases and 2 bases respectively, with 19 bases between them. The CDR3 spans 15 residues. CDR3 sequence reads: CASGPGGTRTYEQYF. Here the CDR3 DNA reads TGTGCCAGCGGCCCAGGGGGGACACGAACCTACGAGCAGTACTTC.

CDR3 region: CASSFGDRGLREQFF. The CDR3 DNA sequence: TGTGCCAGCAGTTTTGGGGACAGGGGGCTAAGGGAGCAGTTCTTC. The chain joins TRBV12-3 or TRBV12-4 to TRBJ2-1, with TRBD1 matching 12 bases. After removal of 3 bases from V and 10 bases from J, the junction contained 7 bases not matched to a gene. The CDR3 loop spans 15 amino acids.

This clonotype was counted many times. The CDR3 DNA sequence: TGTGCCAGCAGTTATACCCCCGGGTCAATGAACACTGAAGCTTTCTTT. Translating it yields CASSYTPGSMNTEAFF. V usage is TRBV5-5 and J usage is TRBJ1-1; D is unclear. Germline assignment: CDR1 SGHKS and CDR2 YYEKEE (reference sequence). The CDR3 runs to 16 residues. Between the trimmed V and J ends, which lost 5 bases and 0 bases, there was a span of 17 bases.

Comments on this clonotype: Being one base from a much bigger clone, this may be a read error. The V call is TRBV7-8, the J call TRBJ2-1, with D perhaps TRBD1 or TRBD2 (5 bases each). The CDR3 consists of 16 residues. Germline CDR1 SGHVS, CDR2 FQNEAQ. Written as DNA, the CDR3 is TGTGCCAGCAGCAACCGGGACGGGAAGCTTTACAATAAGCAGTTCTTC. Amino acids: CASSNRDGKLYNKQFF.

This chain connects TRBV3-1 to TRBJ1-5; perhaps TRBD1 as D (5 bases). Germline CDR1 LGHDT, CDR2 YNNKEL (reference sequence). The CDR3 spans 13 residues. V lost 5 bases, J lost 11 bases, and 16 bases lay in between. The CDR3: CASSSNRRAAQHF. As DNA, the CDR3 is TGTGCCAGCAGCTCAAACAGGAGAGCGGCCCAGCATTTT.

This clonotype showed up many times. The chain combines TRBV7-8 with TRBJ2-2; 7 bases map to TRBD1. CDR3 size: 16 residues. CDR1 and CDR2 (germline): SGHVS, FQNEAQ. Losses at the gene ends were 3 bases for V and 5 bases for J; bases not matched to a gene: 9. CDR3 loop: CASSFYRGRRTGELFF. The DNA for the CDR3 is TGTGCCAGCAGCTTCTACAGGGGTAGAAGGACCGGGGAGCTGTTTTTT.

This clonotype has at least ten counts. The gene calls are TRBV3-1 and TRBJ2-1; D remains unclear. Trimming cost V 3 bases and J 7 bases, with 10 bases left between them. The germline gives CDR1 LGHDT, CDR2 YNNKEL (reference sequence). The CDR3 consists of 13 residues. This CDR3 reads CASSHAARNEQFF. The CDR3 DNA reads TGTGCCAGCAGCCACGCAGCGAGGAATGAGCAGTTCTTC.

The chain uses TRBV20-1 and TRBJ1-1; the D gene is possibly TRBD1 (6 bases). V lost 2 bases and J 0 bases, leaving 13 bases between the germline ends. Per germline, CDR1 DFQATT and CDR2 SNEGSKA (reference sequence). CDR3 length equals 15 residues. In DNA form, the CDR3 reads TGCAGTGCTAGAAGAACCGGGACAATGAACACTGAAGCTTTCTTT. Translated: CSARRTGTMNTEAFF.

This clonotype appeared many times. The genes are TRBV6-6 and TRBJ2-1; 13 bases match TRBD2. The germline gives CDR1 MNHNY, CDR2 SVGAGI (reference sequence). The CDR3 extends over 15 amino acids. V shed 4 bases and J 9 bases; nucleotides not matched to a gene: 6. The DNA of the CDR3 is TGTGCCAGCAGTTTTGGACTAGCGGGAGCCATTGAGCAGTTCTTC. It yields the protein CASSFGLAGAIEQFF.

The rearrangement uses TRBV20-1 and TRBJ2-1, with 8 bases identical to TRBD1. The ends lost 6 bases at V and 10 bases at J; junction bases unmatched: 14. Germline-derived CDR1 and CDR2 are DFQATT and SNEGSKA (reference sequence). The length of the CDR3 is 14 residues. The CDR3 protein is CSALARGPFYEQFF. CDR3 coding DNA: TGCAGTGCCCTAGCCAGGGGGCCTTTCTACGAGCAGTTCTTC.

Regarding this clonotype: At one of its ends the junction is not consistent with the germline gene, which may arise from a read error. This rearrangement joins TRBV5-1 to TRBJ1-5; 10 positions agree with TRBD1. Germline V gives CDR1 SGHRS, CDR2 YFSETQ. CDR3 length: 15 residues. CDR3 DNA: TGCGCCAGCAGCGAAGGGACAGGGGACAATCAGCCCCGGCATTTT. Translating it yields CASSEGTGDNQPRHF.

V usage is TRBV4-1 and J usage is TRBJ2-3; 11 bases agree with TRBD2. CDR3 length: 16 residues. CDR1 is MGHRA, CDR2 YSYEKL, per germline. J gave up 4 bases and V 1 base, and 4 bases lay outside the gene matches. CDR3 sequence (DNA): TGCGCCAGCAGCCAAGCTCTAGCGGGAGGCCCAGATACGCAGTATTTT. This sequence encodes CASSQALAGGPDTQYF.

On this clonotype: One base away lies a much larger clone, so this may be a sequencing read error. The chain uses TRBV5-6 and TRBJ1-4, with D uncertain. Between the trimmed V and J ends, which lost 1 base and 10 bases, there was a span of 11 bases. Germline V CDR1 and CDR2: SGHDT, YYEEEE. CDR3 length equals 13 residues. CDR3 region: CASSLSRMGKLFF. The CDR3 DNA reads as TGTGCCAGCAGCTTGTCCCGAATGGGAAAACTGTTTTTT.

This clonotype occurred many times. The chain carries TRBV5-1 and TRBJ1-2; D is unresolved. The V and J ends lost 5 bases and 10 bases respectively, with 15 bases between them. The CDR3 spans 12 residues. Germline CDR1 reads SGHRS; CDR2 reads YFSETQ. CDR3 bases: TGCGCCAGCAGTCAGGTCACCCCGAACTACACCTTC. Translated: CASSQVTPNYTF.

This clonotype was seen many times. The chain recombines TRBV7-2 with TRBJ1-6; a weak D match, TRBD1 (5 bases). Germline values: CDR1 SGHTA, CDR2 FQGNSA. The CDR3 loop spans 15 amino acids. Trimming left V 1 base short and J 7 bases short, with 11 bases between. The CDR3 DNA sequence: TGTGCCAGCAGCTTAGGGGCAGGGCCGAATTCACCCCTCCACTTT. Its translation is CASSLGAGPNSPLHF.

This clonotype was seen many times. This sequence joins TRBV12-3 or TRBV12-4 and TRBJ2-1; 15 nucleotides match TRBD2. V shed 2 bases and J 7 bases; nucleotides not matched to a gene: 9. CDR3 size: 18 residues. CDR3 DNA sequence: TGTGCCAGCAGTTTATCCGGACTAGCGGGGGGGCAATTTAATGAGCAGTTCTTC. Protein: CASSLSGLAGGQFNEQFF.

This clonotype was recorded a few times. The chain links TRBV28 to TRBJ2-7; D is unresolved. This CDR3 comprises 13 residues. V lost 5 bases and J lost 2, with 10 bases in between. The germline V gene has CDR1 MDHEN and CDR2 SYDVKM. The CDR3 loop reads CASSPAAPYEQYF. In nucleotides, the CDR3 is TGTGCCAGCAGTCCCGCGGCCCCCTACGAGCAGTACTTC.

A few counts support this clonotype. The rearrangement uses TRBV4-2 and TRBJ2-3; 14 bases map to TRBD2. Germline V lookup: CDR1 LGHNA, CDR2 YNFKEQ. The junction had 4 bases not matched to a gene; V was cut back by 5 bases and J by 3 bases. The CDR3 spans 16 residues. CDR3 bases: TGTGCCAGCAGCGGGACTAGCGGGAGCCTGACAGATACGCAGTATTTT. Translated, it gives CASSGTSGSLTDTQYF.

This clonotype was counted at least ten times. The V call is TRBV7-2, the J call TRBJ1-4; possible D gene TRBD1, 5 bases. The CDR3 has 16 residues. V was pared by 1 base and J by 0 bases, with 9 bases between. CDR1 SGHTA and CDR2 FQGNSA come from the germline V gene. The CDR3 DNA is TGTGCCAGCAGCTTAGGGATGGGGCCAACTAATGAAAAACTGTTTTTT. Residues: CASSLGMGPTNEKLFF.

This clonotype has only a few counts. The chain carries TRBV27 and TRBJ2-4; the D call may be TRBD1 or TRBD2 (6 bases each). The end of the DNA is better explained by TRBJ2-7, so the J call may be wrong. Looked up from germline, CDR1 is MNHEY and CDR2 is SMNVEV (reference sequence). The CDR3 covers 17 residues. CDR3 nucleotide sequence: TGTGCCAGCAGTTTGGACCCCGGGACACTGGGGAGGAACGAGCAGTACTTC. As protein: CASSLDPGTLGRNEQYF.

This clonotype was detected a few times. The rearrangement uses TRBV11-1 and TRBJ2-5, with a possible D match to TRBD2 (5 bases). The tail of the sequence fits TRBJ2-7 better, so the J call may be wrong. The CDR3 runs to 12 residues. The germline V gene encodes CDR1 SGHAT and CDR2 FQDESV (reference sequence). The CDR3 DNA follows: TGTGCCAGCAGCCCAATAGGGAGCGAGCAGTACTTC. Amino acid sequence: CASSPIGSEQYF.